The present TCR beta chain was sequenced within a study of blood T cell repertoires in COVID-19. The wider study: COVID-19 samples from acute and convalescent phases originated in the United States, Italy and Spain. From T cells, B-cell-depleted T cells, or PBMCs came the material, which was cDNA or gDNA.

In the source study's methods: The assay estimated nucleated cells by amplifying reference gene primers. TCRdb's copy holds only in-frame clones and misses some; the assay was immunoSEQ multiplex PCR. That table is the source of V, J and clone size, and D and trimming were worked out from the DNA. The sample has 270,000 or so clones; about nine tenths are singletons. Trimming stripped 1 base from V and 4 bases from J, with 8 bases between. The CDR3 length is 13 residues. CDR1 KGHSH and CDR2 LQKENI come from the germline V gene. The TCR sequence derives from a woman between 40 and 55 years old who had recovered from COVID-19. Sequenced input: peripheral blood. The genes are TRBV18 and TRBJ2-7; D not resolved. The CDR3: CASSPQPGYEQYF. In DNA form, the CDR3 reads TGTGCCAGCTCACCACAGCCCGGGTACGAGCAGTACTTC. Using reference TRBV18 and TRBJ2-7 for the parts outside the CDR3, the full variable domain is NAGVMQNPRHLVRRRGQEARLRCSPMKGHSHVYWYRQLPEEGLKFMVYLQKENIIDESGMPKERFSAEFPKEGPSILRIQQVVRGDSAAYFCASSPQPGYEQYFGPGTRLTVT.